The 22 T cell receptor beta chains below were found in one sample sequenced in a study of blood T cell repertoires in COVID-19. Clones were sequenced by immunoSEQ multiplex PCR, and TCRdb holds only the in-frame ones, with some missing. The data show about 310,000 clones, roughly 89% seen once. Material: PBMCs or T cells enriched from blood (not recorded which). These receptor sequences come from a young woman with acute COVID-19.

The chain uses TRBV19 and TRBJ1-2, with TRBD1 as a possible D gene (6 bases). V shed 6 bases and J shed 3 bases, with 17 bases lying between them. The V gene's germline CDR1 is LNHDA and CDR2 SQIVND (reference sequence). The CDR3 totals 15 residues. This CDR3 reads CASRRTALDDYGYTF. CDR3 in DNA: TGTGCCAGTAGGCGGACAGCCCTCGACGACTATGGCTACACCTTC. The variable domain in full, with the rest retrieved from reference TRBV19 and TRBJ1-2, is DGGITQSPKYLFRKEGQNVTLSCEQNLNHDAMYWYRQDPGQGLRLIYYSQIVNDFQKGDIAEGYSVSREKKESFPLTVTSAQKNPTAFYLCASRRTALDDYGYTFGSGTRLTVV.

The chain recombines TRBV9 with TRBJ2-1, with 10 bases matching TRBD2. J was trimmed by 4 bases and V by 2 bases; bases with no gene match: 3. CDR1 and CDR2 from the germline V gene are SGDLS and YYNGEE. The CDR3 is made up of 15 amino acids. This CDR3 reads CASSVQAGGYNEQFF. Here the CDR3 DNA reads TGTGCCAGCAGCGTGCAAGCGGGAGGGTACAATGAGCAGTTCTTC.

This chain's CDR3 is CASPTLRLAGGPGTGELFF. The CDR3, as DNA: TGCGCCAGCCCGACCCTCCGACTAGCGGGAGGGCCCGGGACCGGGGAGCTGTTTTTT. The chain is built from TRBV5-1 and TRBJ2-2; 14 bases fit TRBD2. J was trimmed by 5 bases and V by 7 bases; bases with no gene match: 16. Germline-derived CDR1 and CDR2 are SGHRS and YFSETQ. The length of the CDR3 is 19 residues.

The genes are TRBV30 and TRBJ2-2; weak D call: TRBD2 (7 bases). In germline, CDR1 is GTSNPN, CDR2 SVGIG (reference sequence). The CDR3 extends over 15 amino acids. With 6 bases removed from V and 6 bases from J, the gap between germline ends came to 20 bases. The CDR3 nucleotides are TGTGCCTGCAACGCGGGGGCAAATAACGCCGGGGAGCTGTTTTTT. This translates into CACNAGANNAGELFF.

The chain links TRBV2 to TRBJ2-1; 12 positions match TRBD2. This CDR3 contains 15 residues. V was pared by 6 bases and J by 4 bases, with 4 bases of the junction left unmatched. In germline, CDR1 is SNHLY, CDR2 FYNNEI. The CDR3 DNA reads TGTGCCAGCAGAGCGACTAGCGGGGGATACAATGAGCAGTTCTTC. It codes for CASRATSGGYNEQFF.

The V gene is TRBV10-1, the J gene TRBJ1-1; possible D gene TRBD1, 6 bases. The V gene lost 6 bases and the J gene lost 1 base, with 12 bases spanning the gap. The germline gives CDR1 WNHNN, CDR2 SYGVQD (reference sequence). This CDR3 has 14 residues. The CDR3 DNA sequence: TGCGCCAGCAGCAATGGGACACAGAACACTGAAGCTTTCTTT. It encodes CASSNGTQNTEAFF.

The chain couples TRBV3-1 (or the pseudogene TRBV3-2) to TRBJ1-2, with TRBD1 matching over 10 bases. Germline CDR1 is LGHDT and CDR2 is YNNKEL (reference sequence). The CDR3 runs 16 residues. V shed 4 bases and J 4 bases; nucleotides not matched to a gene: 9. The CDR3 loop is CASSLLGQGVIYGYTF. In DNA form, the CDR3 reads TGTGCCAGCAGCCTCCTCGGACAGGGGGTAATCTATGGCTACACCTTC.

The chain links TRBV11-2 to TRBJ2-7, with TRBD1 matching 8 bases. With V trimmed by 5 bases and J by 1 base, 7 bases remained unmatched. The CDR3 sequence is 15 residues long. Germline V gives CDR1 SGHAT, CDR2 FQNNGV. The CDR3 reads CASSGFNRGSYEQYF. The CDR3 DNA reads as TGTGCCAGCAGCGGCTTCAACAGGGGGTCCTACGAGCAGTACTTC.

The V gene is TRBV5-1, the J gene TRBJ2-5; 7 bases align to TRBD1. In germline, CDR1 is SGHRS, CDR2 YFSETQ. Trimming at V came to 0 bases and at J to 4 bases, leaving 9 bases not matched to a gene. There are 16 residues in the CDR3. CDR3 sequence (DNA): TGCGCCAGCAGCTTGGGAGACAGGGTATCGGGAGAGACCCAGTACTTC. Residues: CASSLGDRVSGETQYF.

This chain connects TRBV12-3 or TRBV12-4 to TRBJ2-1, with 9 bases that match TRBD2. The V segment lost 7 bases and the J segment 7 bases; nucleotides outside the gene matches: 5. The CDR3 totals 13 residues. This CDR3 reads CASTKTSGNEQFF. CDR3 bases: TGTGCCAGCACCAAGACTAGCGGTAATGAGCAGTTCTTC.

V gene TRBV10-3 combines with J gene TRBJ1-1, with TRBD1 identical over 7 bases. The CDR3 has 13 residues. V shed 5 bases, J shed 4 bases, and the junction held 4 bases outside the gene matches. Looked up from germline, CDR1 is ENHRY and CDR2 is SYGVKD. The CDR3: CAISKDRITEAFF. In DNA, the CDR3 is TGTGCCATCAGTAAGGACAGGATCACTGAAGCTTTCTTT.

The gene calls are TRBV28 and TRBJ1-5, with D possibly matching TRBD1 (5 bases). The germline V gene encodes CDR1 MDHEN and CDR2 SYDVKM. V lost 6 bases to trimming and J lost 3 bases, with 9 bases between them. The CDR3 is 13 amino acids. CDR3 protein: CASRDSINQPQHF. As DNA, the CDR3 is TGTGCCAGCAGAGACAGTATCAATCAGCCCCAGCATTTT.

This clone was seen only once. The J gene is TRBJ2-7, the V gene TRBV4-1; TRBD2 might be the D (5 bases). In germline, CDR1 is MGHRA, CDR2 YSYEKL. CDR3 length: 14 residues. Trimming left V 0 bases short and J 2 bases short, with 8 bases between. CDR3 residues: CASSQEPGTYEQYF. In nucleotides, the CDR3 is TGCGCCAGCAGCCAAGAACCGGGAACCTACGAGCAGTACTTC.

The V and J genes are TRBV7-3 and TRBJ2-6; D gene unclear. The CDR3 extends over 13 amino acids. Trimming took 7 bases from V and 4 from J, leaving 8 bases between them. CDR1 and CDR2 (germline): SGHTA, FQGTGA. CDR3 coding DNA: TGTGCCAGCACCCCCTCGGGGGCCAACGTCCTGACTTTC. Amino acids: CASTPSGANVLTF.

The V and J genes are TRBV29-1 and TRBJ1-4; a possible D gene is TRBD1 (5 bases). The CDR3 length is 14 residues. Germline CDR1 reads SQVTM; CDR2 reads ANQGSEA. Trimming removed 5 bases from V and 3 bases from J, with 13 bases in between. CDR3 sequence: CSVHQGAANEKLFF. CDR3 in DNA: TGCAGCGTTCACCAGGGTGCGGCTAATGAAAAACTGTTTTTT. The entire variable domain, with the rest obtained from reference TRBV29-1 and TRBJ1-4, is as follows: SAVISQKPSRDICQRGTSLTIQCQVDSQVTMMFWYRQQPGQSLTLIATANQGSEATYESGFVIDKFPISRPNLTFSTLTVSNMSPEDSSIYLCSVHQGAANEKLFFGSGTQLSVL.

CDR3 residues: CASSLRDRANEQYF. The CDR3 nucleotides read TGTGCCAGCAGCTTAAGGGACAGGGCCAACGAGCAGTACTTC. The chain recombines TRBV7-9 with TRBJ2-7; 9 bases are a match to TRBD1. In germline, CDR1 is SEHNR, CDR2 FQNEAQ (reference sequence). CDR3 length: 14 residues. The ends lost 2 bases at V and 5 bases at J; junction bases unmatched: 4. Looking up the rest from reference TRBV7-9 and TRBJ2-7 gives the full variable domain: DTGVSQNPRHKITKRGQNVTFRCDPISEHNRLYWYRQTLGQGPEFLTYFQNEAQLEKSRLLSDRFSAERPKGSFSTLEIQRTEQGDSAMYLCASSLRDRANEQYFGPGTRLTVT.

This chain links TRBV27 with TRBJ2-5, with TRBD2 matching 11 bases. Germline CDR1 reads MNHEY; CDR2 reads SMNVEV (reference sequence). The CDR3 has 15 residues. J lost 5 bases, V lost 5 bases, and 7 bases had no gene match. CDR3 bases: TGTGCCAGCAGTGATTTACTAGCGGGAGTGGAGACCCAGTACTTC. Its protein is CASSDLLAGVETQYF.

In DNA, the CDR3 is TGTGCCAGCAGCTTACCGAAGACTAGCGAGGAGCTTAGGACCGGGGAGCTGTTTTTT. Translated, it gives CASSLPKTSEELRTGELFF. The chain combines TRBV7-9 with TRBJ2-2; 8 positions agree with TRBD2. Germline-derived CDR1 and CDR2 are SEHNR and FQNEAQ (reference sequence). Trimming took 2 bases from V and 5 from J; bases not matched to a gene: 16. The CDR3 has 19 residues. The full variable domain, with the rest looked up from reference TRBV7-9 and TRBJ2-2, is DTGVSQNPRHKITKRGQNVTFRCDPISEHNRLYWYRQTLGQGPEFLTYFQNEAQLEKSRLLSDRFSAERPKGSFSTLEIQRTEQGDSAMYLCASSLPKTSEELRTGELFFGEGSRLTVL.

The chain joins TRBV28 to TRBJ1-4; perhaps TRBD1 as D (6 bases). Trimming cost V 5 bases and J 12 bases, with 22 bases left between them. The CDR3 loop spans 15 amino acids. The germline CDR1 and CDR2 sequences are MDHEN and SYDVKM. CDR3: CASSQLDSPPKELFF. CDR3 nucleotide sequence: TGTGCCAGCAGTCAATTGGACAGTCCGCCCAAAGAACTGTTTTTT.

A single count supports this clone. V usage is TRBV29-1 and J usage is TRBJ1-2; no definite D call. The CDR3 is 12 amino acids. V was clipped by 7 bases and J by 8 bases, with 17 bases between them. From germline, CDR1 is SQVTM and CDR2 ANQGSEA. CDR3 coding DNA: TGCAGCGCAAGCCTCTCTGGCGGCGGCTACACCTTC. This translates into CSASLSGGGYTF.

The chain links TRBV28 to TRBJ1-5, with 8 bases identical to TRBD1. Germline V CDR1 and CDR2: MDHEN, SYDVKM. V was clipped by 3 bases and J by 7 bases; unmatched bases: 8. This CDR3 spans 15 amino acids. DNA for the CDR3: TGTGCCAGCAGTTTGGGGGCAGGGGGCTACCAGCCCCAGCATTTT. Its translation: CASSLGAGGYQPQHF.

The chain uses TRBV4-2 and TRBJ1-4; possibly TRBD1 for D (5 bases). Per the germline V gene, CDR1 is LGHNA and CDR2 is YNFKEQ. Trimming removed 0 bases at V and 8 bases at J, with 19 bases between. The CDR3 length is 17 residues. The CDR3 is CASSQDDFGAGWEKLFF. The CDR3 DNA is TGTGCCAGCAGCCAAGATGATTTTGGGGCAGGGTGGGAAAAACTGTTTTTT.